This TCR beta chain was captured by sequencing in a study of cytomegalovirus exposure and HLA in healthy donors. Study findings and constraints: Compared with the roughly 700-donor mean, an Asian-associated ancestry cluster reportedly had fewer N-insertions, according to a later analysis. The investigators catalogued some 160 TCR beta chains as cytomegalovirus-associated. Rare TCR sequences predominated, though certain public TCRs were found in many donors.

The PCR contained 60 Vbeta and 13 Jbeta primers. The repertoire was sequenced with immunoSEQ multiplex PCR; TCRdb's copy has only in-frame clones and lacks some. In the table there are roughly 80,000 clones, roughly four fifths of which are singletons. A word on this clone: Antigen: not known.

Germline lookup yields CDR1 SGHNT and CDR2 YYREEE (reference sequence). V was shortened by 3 bases and J by 2 bases, with 17 bases between the two germline ends. The CDR3 length is 16 residues. Samples came from healthy bone marrow donors. The J gene is TRBJ1-1, the V gene TRBV5-4; tentative D call: TRBD1 (6 bases). The material sequenced was PBMCs. This sequence originates from a woman younger than 45 in good health and CMV-seronegative. The CDR3, as DNA: TGTGCCAGCAGCTGGAGGGGCGGGGGCGCAAACACTGAAGCTTTCTTT. It specifies CASSWRGGGANTEAFF.